This T cell receptor beta chain was captured in a study of blood T cell repertoires in COVID-19. Regarding this clone: The sample carries other DNA sequences with the same CDR3.

TCRdb's copy holds only in-frame clones and misses some; the assay was immunoSEQ multiplex PCR. Seen here are 350,000 to 400,000 clones, around 87% observed once, and the top ten hold around 1.9%. The germline V gene has CDR1 MDHEN and CDR2 SYDVKM. V was pared by 3 bases and J by 4 bases, with 4 bases of the junction left unmatched. The CDR3 totals 14 residues. The rearrangement links TRBV28 to TRBJ2-7; TRBD1 agrees at 9 bases. This clonotype was sampled from a middle-aged man in a cohort exposed to, infected with or recovered from COVID-19 (not recorded which). Sequencing was performed on PBMCs or T cells enriched from blood (not recorded which). Here the CDR3 reads CASSLGTGSYEQYF. The DNA for the CDR3 is TGTGCCAGCAGTTTGGGGACAGGGTCTTACGAGCAGTACTTC.